A single sample gave rise to the 7 T cell receptor beta chains below, sequenced in a study of blood T cell repertoires in COVID-19. Using immunoSEQ multiplex PCR, the repertoire was profiled, and TCRdb retains in-frame clones only, with some absent. The data contain about 58,000 clones, under 90% of them singletons. The sample was peripheral blood. These receptors all come from a middle-aged man with active COVID-19.

The table lists this clone with a count of one. This sequence joins TRBV7-2 and TRBJ1-2; TRBD1 matches 7 bases. Germline V lookup: CDR1 SGHTA, CDR2 FQGNSA. Trimming cost V 2 bases and J 0 bases; bases outside gene matches: 9. There are 17 residues in the CDR3. The chain's CDR3 is CASSLQGQTSPNYGYTF. DNA of the CDR3: TGTGCCAGCAGCTTACAGGGACAGACATCCCCTAACTATGGCTACACCTTC.

The chain is built from TRBV18 and TRBJ1-2; D is undetermined. The CDR3 runs 12 residues. Trimming stripped 0 bases from V and 4 bases from J, with 3 bases between. CDR1 and CDR2 from the germline V gene are KGHSH and LQKENI. The CDR3 reads CASSPPSYGYTF. As DNA, the CDR3 is TGTGCCAGCTCACCACCCTCCTATGGCTACACCTTC.

The V call is TRBV27, the J call TRBJ1-5; D may be TRBD1 (6 bases). Germline loops: CDR1 MNHEY, CDR2 SMNVEV (reference sequence). This CDR3 has 15 residues. V gave up 5 bases and J gave up 0 bases, with 11 bases separating them. The CDR3: CASSTHRDSNQPQHF. In nucleotides, the CDR3 is TGTGCCAGCAGTACCCACAGGGATAGCAATCAGCCCCAGCATTTT.

This rearrangement joins TRBV11-2 to TRBJ2-1, with TRBD2 matching over 8 bases. The J segment lost 8 bases and the V segment lost 2 bases, leaving 14 bases of the junction unmatched. The CDR3 consists of 17 residues. The germline gives CDR1 SGHAT, CDR2 FQNNGV. The CDR3 DNA sequence: TGTGCCAGCAGCTTAATCACTAGCGGAGCCCGACCGTATGAGCAGTTCTTC. Translating it yields CASSLITSGARPYEQFF.

In its sample, this clone was seen a few times. The rearrangement joins TRBV7-9 to TRBJ2-2, with 9 positions matching TRBD2. The ends lost 1 base at V and 3 bases at J; junction bases unmatched: 6. Germline CDR1 and CDR2: SEHNR and FQNEAQ (reference sequence). The CDR3 has 17 residues. CDR3 sequence reads: CASSLVGLAGHTGELFF. The CDR3 coding sequence is TGTGCCAGCAGCTTAGTCGGGCTAGCGGGACACACCGGGGAGCTGTTTTTT.

The chain employs TRBV5-4 and TRBJ2-2, with TRBD2 as a possible D gene (6 bases). V was trimmed by 4 bases and J by 6 bases, leaving 16 bases between them. The germline gives CDR1 SGHNT, CDR2 YYREEE (reference sequence). This CDR3 has 15 residues. The CDR3 region has the DNA TGTGCCAGCAGCCAGGGACTTTCCTCGGCCGGGGAGCTGTTTTTT. It is translated as CASSQGLSSAGELFF.

This chain joins TRBV28 and TRBJ2-1, with no clear D. The CDR3 has 13 amino acids. Germline V lookup: CDR1 MDHEN, CDR2 SYDVKM. Trimming shortened V by 2 bases and J by 8 bases, and 10 bases separated the two germline ends. The CDR3 protein is CASSLMGLDEQFF. The CDR3 DNA reads TGTGCCAGCAGTTTAATGGGCCTCGATGAGCAGTTCTTC.